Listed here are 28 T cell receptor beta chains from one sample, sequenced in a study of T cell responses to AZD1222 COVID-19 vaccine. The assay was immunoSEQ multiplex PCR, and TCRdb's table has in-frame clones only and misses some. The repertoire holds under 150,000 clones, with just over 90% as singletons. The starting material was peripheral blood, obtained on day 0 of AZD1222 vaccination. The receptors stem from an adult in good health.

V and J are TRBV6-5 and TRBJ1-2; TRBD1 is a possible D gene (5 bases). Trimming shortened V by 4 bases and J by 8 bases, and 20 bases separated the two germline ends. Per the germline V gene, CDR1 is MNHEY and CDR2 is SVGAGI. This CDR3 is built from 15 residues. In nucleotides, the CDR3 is TGTGCCAGCAGTTCTCCCGGGACCCTTGGGCGAGGCTACACCTTC. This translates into CASSSPGTLGRGYTF.

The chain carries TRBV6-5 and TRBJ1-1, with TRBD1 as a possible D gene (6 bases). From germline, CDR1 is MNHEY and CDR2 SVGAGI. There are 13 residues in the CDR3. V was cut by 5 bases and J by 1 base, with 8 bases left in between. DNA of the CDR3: TGTGCCAGCAGTACAGGGAAGAACACTGAAGCTTTCTTT. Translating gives CASSTGKNTEAFF.

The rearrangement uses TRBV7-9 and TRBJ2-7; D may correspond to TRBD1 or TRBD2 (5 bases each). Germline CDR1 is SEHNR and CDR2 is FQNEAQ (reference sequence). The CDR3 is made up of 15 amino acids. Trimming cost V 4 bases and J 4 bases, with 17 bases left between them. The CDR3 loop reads CASSSGTQRIYEQYF. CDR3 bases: TGTGCCAGCAGCTCAGGGACCCAGAGGATATACGAGCAGTACTTC.

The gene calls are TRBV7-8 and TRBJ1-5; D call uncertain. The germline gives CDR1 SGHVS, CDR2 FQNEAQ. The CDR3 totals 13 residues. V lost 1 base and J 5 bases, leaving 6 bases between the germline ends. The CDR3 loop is CASSLGYDQPQHF. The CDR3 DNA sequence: TGTGCCAGCAGCTTAGGATATGATCAGCCCCAGCATTTT.

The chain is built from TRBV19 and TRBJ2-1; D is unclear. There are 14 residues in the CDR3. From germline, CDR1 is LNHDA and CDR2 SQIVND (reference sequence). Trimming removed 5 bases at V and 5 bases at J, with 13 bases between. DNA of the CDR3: TGTGCCAGTAGTCCCCGTCCTACCAACAATGAGCAGTTCTTC. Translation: CASSPRPTNNEQFF.

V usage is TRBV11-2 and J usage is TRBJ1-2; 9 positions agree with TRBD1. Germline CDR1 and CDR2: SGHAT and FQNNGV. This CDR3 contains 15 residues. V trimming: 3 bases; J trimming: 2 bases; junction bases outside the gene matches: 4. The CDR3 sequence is CASSLRQGGNYGYTF. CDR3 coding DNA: TGTGCCAGCAGCTTGAGACAGGGGGGCAACTATGGCTACACCTTC.

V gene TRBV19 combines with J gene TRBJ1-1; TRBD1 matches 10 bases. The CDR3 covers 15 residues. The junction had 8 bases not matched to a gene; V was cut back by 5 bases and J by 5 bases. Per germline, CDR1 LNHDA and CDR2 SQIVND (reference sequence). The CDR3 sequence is CASSVGQGIPTEAFF. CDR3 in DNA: TGTGCCAGTAGTGTGGGACAGGGGATCCCTACTGAAGCTTTCTTT.

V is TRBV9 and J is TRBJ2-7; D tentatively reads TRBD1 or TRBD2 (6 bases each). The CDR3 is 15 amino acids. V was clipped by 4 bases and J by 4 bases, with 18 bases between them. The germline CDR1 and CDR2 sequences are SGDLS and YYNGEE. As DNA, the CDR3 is TGTGCCAGCAGCCCTTTAGGGGGGAGTGGGTACGAGCAGTACTTC. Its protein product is CASSPLGGSGYEQYF. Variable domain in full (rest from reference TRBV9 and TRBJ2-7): DSGVTQTPKHLITATGQRVTLRCSPRSGDLSVYWYQQSLDQGLQFLIQYYNGEERAKGNILERFSAQQFPDLHSELNLSSLELGDSALYFCASSPLGGSGYEQYFGPGTRLTVT.

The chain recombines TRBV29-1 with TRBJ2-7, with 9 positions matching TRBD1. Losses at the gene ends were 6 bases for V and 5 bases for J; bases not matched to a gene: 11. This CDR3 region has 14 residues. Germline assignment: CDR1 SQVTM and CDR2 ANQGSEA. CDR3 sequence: CSVAPGQGHNEQYF. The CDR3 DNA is TGCAGCGTCGCTCCGGGACAGGGACACAACGAGCAGTACTTC.

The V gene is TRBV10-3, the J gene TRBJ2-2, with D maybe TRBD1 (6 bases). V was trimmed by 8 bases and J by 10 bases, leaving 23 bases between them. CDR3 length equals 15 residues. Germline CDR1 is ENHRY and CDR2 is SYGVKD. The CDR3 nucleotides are TGTGCCATCGAGACGTCCAGGGGCCCCTCGCAGGAGCTGTTTTTT. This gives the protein CAIETSRGPSQELFF.

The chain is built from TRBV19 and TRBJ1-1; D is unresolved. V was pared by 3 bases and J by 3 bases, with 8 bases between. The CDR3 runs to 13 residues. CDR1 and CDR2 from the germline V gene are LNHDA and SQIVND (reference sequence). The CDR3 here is CASSMGRDTEAFF. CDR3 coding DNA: TGTGCCAGTAGTATGGGCCGGGACACTGAAGCTTTCTTT.

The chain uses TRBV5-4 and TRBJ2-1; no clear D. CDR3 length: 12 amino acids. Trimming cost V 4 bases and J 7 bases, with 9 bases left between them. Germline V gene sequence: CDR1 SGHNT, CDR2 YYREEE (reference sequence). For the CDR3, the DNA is TGTGCCAGCAGCCTGACTGCGAATGAGCAGTTCTTC. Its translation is CASSLTANEQFF.

CDR3 sequence: CASSRAQGNGGYTF. The CDR3 DNA reads TGTGCCAGCAGTCGAGCTCAGGGAAACGGTGGCTACACCTTC. V and J are TRBV6-2 or TRBV6-3 and TRBJ1-2; TRBD1 is a possible D gene (5 bases). From germline, CDR1 is MNHEY and CDR2 SVGEGT. CDR3 length: 14 residues. The V end lost 5 bases, the J end lost 7 bases, and 17 bases lay between the germline ends.

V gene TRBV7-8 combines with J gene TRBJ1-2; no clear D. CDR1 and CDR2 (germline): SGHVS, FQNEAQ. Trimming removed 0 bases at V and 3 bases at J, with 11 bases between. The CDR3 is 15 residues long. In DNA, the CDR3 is TGTGCCAGCAGCTTAGCGGCCGGGAGTGACTATGGCTACACCTTC. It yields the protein CASSLAAGSDYGYTF.

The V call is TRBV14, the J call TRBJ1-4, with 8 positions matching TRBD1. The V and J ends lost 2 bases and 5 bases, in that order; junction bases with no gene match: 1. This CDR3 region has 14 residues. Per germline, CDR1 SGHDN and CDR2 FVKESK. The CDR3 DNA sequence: TGTGCCAGCAGCCAAAACAGGGGGAATGAAAAACTGTTTTTT. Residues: CASSQNRGNEKLFF.

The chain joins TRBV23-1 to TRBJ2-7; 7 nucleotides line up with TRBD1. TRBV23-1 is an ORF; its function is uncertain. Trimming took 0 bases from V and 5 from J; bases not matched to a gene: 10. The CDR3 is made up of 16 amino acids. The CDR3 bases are TGCGCCAGCAGTCAATCACGTGACAGGGCCATCCACGAGCAGTACTTC. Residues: CASSQSRDRAIHEQYF.

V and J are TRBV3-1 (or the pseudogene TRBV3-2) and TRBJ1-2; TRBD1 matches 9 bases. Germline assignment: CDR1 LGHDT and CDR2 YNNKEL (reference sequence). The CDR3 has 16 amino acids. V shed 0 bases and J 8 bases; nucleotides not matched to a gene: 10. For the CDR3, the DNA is TGTGCCAGCAGCCAAGACCTCAACAGGGGGCCAGAGGGCTACACCTTC. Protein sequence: CASSQDLNRGPEGYTF.

The CDR3 protein is CSVEDGQSDTIYF. DNA for the CDR3: TGCAGCGTTGAAGATGGGCAATCTGACACCATATATTTT. The chain carries TRBV29-1 and TRBJ1-3; D is unresolved. Trimming cost V 0 bases and J 8 bases, with 11 bases left between them. Looked up from germline, CDR1 is SQVTM and CDR2 is ANQGSEA. This CDR3 has 13 residues.

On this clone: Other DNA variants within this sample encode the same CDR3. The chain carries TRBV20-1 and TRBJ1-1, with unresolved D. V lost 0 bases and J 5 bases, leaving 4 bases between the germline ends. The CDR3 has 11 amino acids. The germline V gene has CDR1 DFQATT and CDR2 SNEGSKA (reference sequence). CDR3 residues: CSARDYTEAFF. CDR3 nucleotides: TGCAGTGCTAGAGATTATACTGAAGCTTTCTTT.

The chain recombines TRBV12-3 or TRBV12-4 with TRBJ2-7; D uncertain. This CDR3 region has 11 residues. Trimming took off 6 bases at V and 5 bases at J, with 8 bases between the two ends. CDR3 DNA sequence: TGTGCCAGCAGGCAGGCCCACGAGCAGTACTTC. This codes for CASRQAHEQYF.

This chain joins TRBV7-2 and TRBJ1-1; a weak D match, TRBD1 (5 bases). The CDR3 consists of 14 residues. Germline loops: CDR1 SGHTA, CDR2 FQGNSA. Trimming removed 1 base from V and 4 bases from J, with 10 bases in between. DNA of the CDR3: TGTGCCAGCAGCTTAGATCAGGGCCCCACTGAAGCTTTCTTT. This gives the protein CASSLDQGPTEAFF.

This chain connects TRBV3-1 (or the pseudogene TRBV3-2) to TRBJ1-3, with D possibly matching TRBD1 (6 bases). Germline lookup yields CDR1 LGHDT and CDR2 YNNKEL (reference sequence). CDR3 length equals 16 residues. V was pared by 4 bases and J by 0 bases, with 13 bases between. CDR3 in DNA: TGTGCCAGCAGCCCCTCGACAGGTCCCTCTGGAAACACCATATATTTT. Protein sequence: CASSPSTGPSGNTIYF.

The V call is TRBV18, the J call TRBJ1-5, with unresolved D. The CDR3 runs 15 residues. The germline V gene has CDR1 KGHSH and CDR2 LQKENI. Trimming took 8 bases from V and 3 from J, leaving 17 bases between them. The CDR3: CASAYLGSDNQPQHF. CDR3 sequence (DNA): TGTGCCAGCGCATACTTGGGGTCGGACAATCAGCCCCAGCATTTT.

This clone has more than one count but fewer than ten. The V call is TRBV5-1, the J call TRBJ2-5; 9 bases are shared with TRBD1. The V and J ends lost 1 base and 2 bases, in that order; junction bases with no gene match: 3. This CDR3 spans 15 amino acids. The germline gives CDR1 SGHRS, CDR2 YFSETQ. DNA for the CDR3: TGCGCCAGCAGCTTGATGGGACAGGGACAAGAGACCCAGTACTTC. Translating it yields CASSLMGQGQETQYF.

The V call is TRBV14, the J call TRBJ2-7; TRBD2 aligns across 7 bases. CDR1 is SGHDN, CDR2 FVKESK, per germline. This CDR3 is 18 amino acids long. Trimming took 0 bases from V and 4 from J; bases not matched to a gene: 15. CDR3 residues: CASSQDKGPGTTKYEQYF. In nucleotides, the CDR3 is TGTGCCAGCAGCCAAGATAAAGGACCCGGGACTACCAAATACGAGCAGTACTTC.

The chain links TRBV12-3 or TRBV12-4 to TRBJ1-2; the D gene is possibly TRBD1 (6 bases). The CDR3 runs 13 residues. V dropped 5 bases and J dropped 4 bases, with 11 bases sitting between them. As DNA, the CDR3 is TGTGCCAGCAGTCCCGGACAGCCCTATGGCTACACCTTC. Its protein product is CASSPGQPYGYTF.

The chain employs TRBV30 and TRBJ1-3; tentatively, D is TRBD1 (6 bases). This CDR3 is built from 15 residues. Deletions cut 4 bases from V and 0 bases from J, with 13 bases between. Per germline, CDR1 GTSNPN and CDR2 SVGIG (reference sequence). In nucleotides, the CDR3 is TGTGCCTGGACTTACAGGGCGAGCTCTGGAAACACCATATATTTT. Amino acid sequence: CAWTYRASSGNTIYF.

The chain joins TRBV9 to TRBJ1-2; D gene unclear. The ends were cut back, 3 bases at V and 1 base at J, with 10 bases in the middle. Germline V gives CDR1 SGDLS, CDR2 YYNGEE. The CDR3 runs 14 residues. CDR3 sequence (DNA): TGTGCCAGCAGCGCAAACCCCCATAACTATGGCTACACCTTC. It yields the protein CASSANPHNYGYTF. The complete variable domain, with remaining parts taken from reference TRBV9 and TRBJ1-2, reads DSGVTQTPKHLITATGQRVTLRCSPRSGDLSVYWYQQSLDQGLQFLIQYYNGEERAKGNILERFSAQQFPDLHSELNLSSLELGDSALYFCASSANPHNYGYTFGSGTRLTVV.